The entry below gives a single T cell receptor (beta chain) sequence along with its context. The target antigen is unknown. The read stops 3 residues short of the end of the CDR3; the missing end is completed from the germline J gene. This entry comes from a study of Tregs in tolerant kidney transplant recipients. Findings and limits, study-wide: In tolerant patients, donor-specific Tregs outgrew total Tregs, suggesting antigen-driven expansion. No direct test of biological reproducibility was done here. Some patients' samples used different primers over time, so nucleotide sequences weren't comparable.

V was pared by 5 bases and J by 0 bases, with 14 bases between. The CDR3 is 14 amino acids. In germline, CDR1 is DFQATT, CDR2 SNEGSKA (reference sequence). Clones were read by immunoSEQ multiplex PCR, and TCRdb kept only the in-frame ones, dropping some. Recorded here are more than 30,000 clones; the top ten clones represent roughly 14%. Here the sequenced sample was CD8+ T cells from blood, taken before the transplant. The receptor's source is a human donor who received a combined kidney and bone marrow transplant. The genes are TRBV20-1 and TRBJ2-7, with D possibly matching TRBD1 (6 bases). CDR3 sequence reads: CSARTAKSSYEQYF. The CDR3 bases that were read are TGCAGTGCTCGGACAGCCAAGAGCTCCTACGAG.